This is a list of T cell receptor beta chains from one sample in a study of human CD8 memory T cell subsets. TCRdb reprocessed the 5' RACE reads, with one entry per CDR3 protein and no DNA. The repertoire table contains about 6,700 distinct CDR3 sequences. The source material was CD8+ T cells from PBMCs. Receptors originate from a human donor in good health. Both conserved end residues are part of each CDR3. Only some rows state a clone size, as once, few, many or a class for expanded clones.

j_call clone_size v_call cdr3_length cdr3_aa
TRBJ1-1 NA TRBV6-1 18 CASSEAPPGTGSWAEAFF
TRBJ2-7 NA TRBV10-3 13 CAIGRGWTYEQYF
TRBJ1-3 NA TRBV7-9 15 CASTPSGFTGNTIYF
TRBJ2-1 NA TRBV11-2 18 CASSLDGTGQGLYNEQFF
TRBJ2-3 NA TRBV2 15 CASSAPQISTDTQYF
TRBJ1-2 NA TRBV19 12 CASSDTFYGYTF
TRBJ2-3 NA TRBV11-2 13 CASRPPFTDTQYF
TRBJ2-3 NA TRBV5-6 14 CASSETSESYTQYF
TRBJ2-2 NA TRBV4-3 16 CASSQDPGGDPGELFF
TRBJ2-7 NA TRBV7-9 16 CASSSGTSGPSYEQYF
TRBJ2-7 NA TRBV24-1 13 CATRGLLSYEQYF
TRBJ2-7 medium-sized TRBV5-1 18 CASSRLEFEKLSSYEQYF
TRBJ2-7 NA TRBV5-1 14 CASSLSIGAYEQYF
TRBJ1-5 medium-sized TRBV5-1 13 CASSLAGDQPQHF
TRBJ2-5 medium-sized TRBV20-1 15 CSARPGTAFQETQYF
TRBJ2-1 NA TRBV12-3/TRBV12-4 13 CASSFVQILEQFF
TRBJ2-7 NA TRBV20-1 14 CSADHRANYEEQYF
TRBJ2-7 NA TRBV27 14 CASSPGLALYEQYF
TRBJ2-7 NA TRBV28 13 CASKRTGTYEQYF
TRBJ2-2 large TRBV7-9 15 CASVAPGRNTGELFF
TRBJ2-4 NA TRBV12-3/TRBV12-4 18 CASSFGLAGEWDKNIQYF
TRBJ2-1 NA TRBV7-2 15 CASSSSTGRDNEQFF
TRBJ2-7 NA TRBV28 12 CASRKLSYEQYF
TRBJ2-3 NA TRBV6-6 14 CASRPLGNTDTQYF
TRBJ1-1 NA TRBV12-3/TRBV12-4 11 CASSRGREAFF